These 8 T cell receptor beta chains originate from one sample sequenced in a study of T cells in Graves' hyperthyroidism and ophthalmopathy. Amplification of TCR beta CDR3 regions was performed using RNA transcripts as template. RT-PCR in the first round (using the HTBI primer set) targeted the TCR CDR3. MiXCR, applied by TCRdb to the multiplex PCR reads, yields one record per CDR3 protein. The sample has about 260,000 distinct CDR3 sequences, approximately 26% seen once. Sequences were obtained from blood. The receptors derive from a man aged 40-49 years with Graves' hyperthyroidism that later progressed to Graves' ophthalmopathy.

This clonotype has at least ten counts. The CDR3 is CASSRTGLGMNTEAFF. The CDR3 nucleotides are TGTGCCAGCAGCAGGACAGGTTTGGGGATGAACACTGAAGCTTTCTTT. The rearrangement links TRBV11-1 to TRBJ1-1; 7 nucleotides agree with TRBD1. CDR3 size: 16 residues. Trimming removed 5 bases from V and 0 bases from J; junction bases left unmatched: 9. The V gene's germline CDR1 is SGHAT and CDR2 FQDESV (reference sequence).

The rearrangement uses TRBV6-4 and TRBJ2-5, with a weak D call TRBD2 (6 bases). Germline loops: CDR1 MRHNA, CDR2 SNTAGT. V was clipped by 5 bases and J by 7 bases, with 14 bases between them. This CDR3 is 13 amino acids long. In DNA, the CDR3 is TGTGCCAGCAGTTTTGGGCGGGGAATGACCCAGTACTTC. Residues: CASSFGRGMTQYF.

This clonotype was seen many times. Here the CDR3 DNA reads TGTGCCAGCAGTCCCGGGACAGGGCCCTACGAGCAGTACTTC. The encoded protein is CASSPGTGPYEQYF. The chain recombines TRBV12-3 or TRBV12-4 with TRBJ2-7; 9 nucleotides line up with TRBD1. V trimming: 5 bases; J trimming: 2 bases; junction bases outside the gene matches: 4. The CDR3 is 14 residues long.

As for this clonotype: A read error may account for a junction end that differs from germline. The gene calls are TRBV29-1 and TRBJ2-5; 10 bases map to TRBD2. The CDR3 sequence is 14 residues long. Germline lookup yields CDR1 SQVTM and CDR2 ANQGSEA. For the CDR3, the DNA is TGCAGCGTTCAAGAGCTAGCGGGAGTAGAGACCCAGTACTTC. Its translation is CSVQELAGVETQYF.

The chain couples TRBV6-1 to TRBJ2-7; D possibly corresponds to TRBD1 (5 bases). Germline V gene lookup returns CDR1 MNHNS and CDR2 SASEGT. The CDR3 spans 15 residues. Trimming removed 3 bases at V and 5 bases at J, with 17 bases between. CDR3 coding DNA: TGTGCCAGCAGTGACCCCCGGACACATGGACACGAGCAGTACTTC. Translated, it gives CASSDPRTHGHEQYF.

Details on this clonotype: A junction end diverges from the germline sequence, so it may reflect a read error. The chain combines TRBV3-1 with TRBJ2-7; D not resolved. Per the germline V gene, CDR1 is LGHDT and CDR2 is YNNKEL (reference sequence). The CDR3 spans 14 residues. CDR3 bases: TGTGCCAGCAGCCACCCGACATACTCCTACGAGCGGTACTTC. Amino acids: CASSHPTYSYERYF.

Ten or more counts support this clonotype. The rearrangement links TRBV29-1 to TRBJ1-2; 8 bases line up with TRBD1. Per germline, CDR1 SQVTM and CDR2 ANQGSEA. The CDR3 loop spans 17 amino acids. With V trimmed by 5 bases and J by 3 bases, 17 bases remained unmatched. CDR3 bases: TGCAGCGTTTACGGACAGGGAGGGTTGTTTTCAGACTATGGCTACACCTTC. Translated, it gives CSVYGQGGLFSDYGYTF.

In this sample, this clonotype turned up many times. The genes are TRBV18 and TRBJ2-7, with TRBD2 matching over 8 bases. In germline, CDR1 is KGHSH, CDR2 LQKENI. V trimming: 4 bases; J trimming: 6 bases; junction bases outside the gene matches: 8. The CDR3 consists of 14 residues. CDR3 in amino acids: CASSLRGGAFEQYF. In nucleotides, the CDR3 is TGTGCCAGCTCACTTCGGGGGGGGGCCTTCGAGCAGTACTTC. The variable domain in full, completed from reference TRBV18 and TRBJ2-7, reads NAGVMQNPRHLVRRRGQEARLRCSPMKGHSHVYWYRQLPEEGLKFMVYLQKENIIDESGMPKERFSAEFPKEGPSILRIQQVVRGDSAAYFCASSLRGGAFEQYFGPGTRLTVT.